One sample yielded the 20 T cell receptor beta chains listed below, sequenced in a study of blood T cells in healthy people across ages. Together with a sample-barcoded 5' primer, a J-beta primer mix was included in a second PCR lasting roughly 6 to 12 cycles. TCRdb reanalysed the 5' RACE reads using MiXCR and keeps one entry per CDR3 protein. The repertoire consists of some 1.4 million distinct CDR3 sequences, with 42% occurring once and the leading ten covering roughly 8.2%. Sequencing was carried out using blood. The receptor source for this set is a woman between 18 and 29 years old in good health.

V is TRBV29-1 and J is TRBJ2-1, with D perhaps matching TRBD2 (6 bases). CDR3 length: 13 amino acids. Germline loops: CDR1 SQVTM, CDR2 ANQGSEA. Trimming took off 1 base at V and 13 bases at J, with 17 bases between the two ends. The CDR3 here is CSVEGLDLETQFF. The CDR3 DNA is TGCAGCGTTGAAGGACTAGATCTAGAGACCCAGTTCTTC.

This rearrangement joins TRBV24-1 to TRBJ1-2; D gene ambiguous. With 5 bases removed from V and 2 bases from J, the gap between germline ends came to 11 bases. The CDR3 loop spans 14 amino acids. Germline V CDR1 and CDR2: KGHDR, SFDVKD. The CDR3 region has the DNA TGTGCCACCAGTGCGGAGGGCGGGAACTATGGCTACACCTTC. Its protein is CATSAEGGNYGYTF.

This clonotype was observed a single time. J is TRBJ1-6 and V is TRBV7-2; TRBD1 aligns across 7 bases. Germline V lookup: CDR1 SGHTA, CDR2 FQGNSA. Germline trimming cut 4 bases from V and 7 bases from J; bases unmatched to any gene: 7. The CDR3 runs to 15 residues. The CDR3 DNA sequence: TGTGCCAGCAGCTACCGGGACAGAAGCAATTCACCCCTCCACTTT. This gives the protein CASSYRDRSNSPLHF.

The table lists this clonotype with a few counts. The chain links TRBV10-3 to TRBJ1-2, with a weak D call TRBD1 (6 bases). V lost 5 bases and J lost 7, with 14 bases in between. The CDR3 consists of 13 residues. The germline CDR1 and CDR2 sequences are ENHRY and SYGVKD. In DNA, the CDR3 is TGTGCCATCAGTCCCACAGGGACGGCTGGCTACACCTTC. Its translation is CAISPTGTAGYTF.

This clonotype was counted only a few times. V and J are TRBV20-1 and TRBJ2-1, with D possibly being TRBD1 (5 bases). The V gene lost 5 bases and the J gene lost 8 bases, with 13 bases spanning the gap. The CDR3 sequence is 12 residues long. Per germline, CDR1 DFQATT and CDR2 SNEGSKA (reference sequence). Here the CDR3 DNA reads TGCAGTGCTCCCCATCAGGGTTATGAGCAGTTCTTC. Amino acid sequence: CSAPHQGYEQFF.

This chain joins TRBV12-3 or TRBV12-4 and TRBJ2-1; TRBD1 agrees at 7 bases. This CDR3 has 13 amino acids. J gave up 8 bases and V 7 bases, and 8 bases lay outside the gene matches. This CDR3 is CASTQRGPDEQFF. The CDR3 DNA reads as TGTGCCAGCACCCAAAGGGGGCCTGATGAGCAGTTCTTC.

This clonotype was seen at least ten times. The chain recombines TRBV6-5 with TRBJ1-2; D is ambiguous. Trimming removed 8 bases from V and 4 bases from J, with 11 bases in between. The germline V gene has CDR1 MNHEY and CDR2 SVGAGI. The CDR3 has 12 residues. DNA for the CDR3: TGTGCCAGCGCTGACACCTTCTATGGCTACACCTTC. Amino acid sequence: CASADTFYGYTF.

This clonotype was detected only a few times. This sequence joins TRBV6-6 and TRBJ2-1, with TRBD2 identical over 10 bases. The V gene's germline CDR1 is MNHNY and CDR2 SVGAGI (reference sequence). With V trimmed by 4 bases and J by 13 bases, 10 bases remained unmatched. The CDR3 spans 14 residues. The CDR3 DNA follows: TGTGCCAGCAGTTCGGAAATGATAGCGGGAGGTCAGTTCTTC. It is translated as CASSSEMIAGGQFF.

V is TRBV2 and J is TRBJ2-7, with D tentatively TRBD2 (5 bases). The germline CDR1 and CDR2 sequences are SNHLY and FYNNEI. Trimming stripped 7 bases from V and 0 bases from J, with 10 bases between. CDR3 length: 13 residues. Here the CDR3 reads CASKDSLSYEQYF. The CDR3 DNA is TGTGCCAGCAAGGACTCCCTCTCCTACGAGCAGTACTTC. Filled out from reference TRBV2 and TRBJ2-7, the complete variable domain reads EPEVTQTPSHQVTQMGQEVILRCVPISNHLYFYWYRQILGQKVEFLVSFYNNEISEKSEIFDDQFSVERPDGSNFTLKIRSTKLEDSAMYFCASKDSLSYEQYFGPGTRLTVT.

The chain couples TRBV12-3 or TRBV12-4 to TRBJ2-5; D is possibly TRBD1 (5 bases). This CDR3 has 13 amino acids. V was shortened by 0 bases and J by 9 bases, with 11 bases between the two germline ends. In DNA, the CDR3 is TGTGCCAGCAGTTTAGCGCAGGGCTCGGCCCAGTACTTC. This gives the protein CASSLAQGSAQYF.

The chain uses TRBV6-5 and TRBJ1-1; weak D call: TRBD1 (5 bases). V lost 0 bases, J lost 8 bases, and 10 bases lay in between. CDR3 length equals 13 residues. Germline-derived CDR1 and CDR2 are MNHEY and SVGAGI. The CDR3: CASSYSDGDEAFF. The CDR3 nucleotides read TGTGCCAGCAGTTACTCGGATGGGGACGAAGCTTTCTTT.

The chain couples TRBV27 to TRBJ2-7; 7 bases line up with TRBD1. V shed 4 bases, J shed 0 bases, and the junction held 9 bases outside the gene matches. Germline CDR1 MNHEY, CDR2 SMNVEV (reference sequence). This CDR3 region has 16 residues. CDR3 DNA: TGTGCCAGCAGTTCGCCACAGGGGATGGTCTCCTACGAGCAGTACTTC. Protein: CASSSPQGMVSYEQYF.

V is TRBV3-1 and J is TRBJ2-1, with D possibly matching TRBD1 (6 bases). Germline-derived CDR1 and CDR2 are LGHDT and YNNKEL (reference sequence). Trimming removed 4 bases at V and 5 bases at J, with 15 bases between. The CDR3 extends over 15 amino acids. The DNA for the CDR3 is TGTGCCAGCAGCCTCGGAGGACAGATAGACAATGAGCAGTTCTTC. Translating gives CASSLGGQIDNEQFF.

This clonotype showed up just a few times. The chain couples TRBV5-1 to TRBJ2-1, with D possibly TRBD2 on 5 matching bases. The CDR3 contains 15 residues. Germline values: CDR1 SGHRS, CDR2 YFSETQ. V shed 1 base and J shed 4 bases, with 12 bases lying between them. This CDR3 reads CASSLLRGLYNEQFF. CDR3 in DNA: TGCGCCAGCAGCTTGTTACGGGGTCTTTACAATGAGCAGTTCTTC.

In this sample, this clonotype turned up a few times. The rearrangement links TRBV6-1 to TRBJ2-7, with 8 bases matching TRBD2. This CDR3 is built from 15 residues. The V segment lost 7 bases and the J segment 7 bases; nucleotides outside the gene matches: 15. Germline CDR1 MNHNS, CDR2 SASEGT. CDR3: CASKAGTGGYNEQYF. The CDR3 bases are TGTGCCAGCAAGGCAGGAACGGGGGGGTATAATGAGCAGTACTTC.

A remark on this clonotype: The junction shows a germline mismatch at one end, possibly a read error. This rearrangement joins TRBV10-3 to TRBJ2-7; D is undetermined. The CDR3 loop spans 13 amino acids. The germline CDR1 and CDR2 sequences are ENHRY and SYGVKD. CDR3 sequence reads: CAISDGSSYERYF. CDR3 DNA sequence: TGTGCCATCAGTGACGGTAGCTCCTACGAGCGGTACTTC.

This clonotype occurred a few times. The chain couples TRBV25-1 to TRBJ1-2, with D possibly being TRBD1 (6 bases). CDR1 MGHDK and CDR2 SYGVNS come from the germline V gene. V lost 6 bases, J lost 2 bases, and 13 bases lay in between. This CDR3 contains 14 residues. CDR3 coding DNA: TGTGCCAGCAGCGGGGGGGGGCGAAACTATGGCTACACCTTC. This gives the protein CASSGGGRNYGYTF.

This clonotype appeared a few times. The chain couples TRBV20-1 to TRBJ2-1, with 8 nucleotides matching TRBD2. This CDR3 comprises 16 residues. CDR1 and CDR2 from the germline V gene are DFQATT and SNEGSKA (reference sequence). V was pared by 3 bases and J by 7 bases, with 14 bases of the junction left unmatched. CDR3 in DNA: TGCAGTGCTAGGGGGGGACTAGTCGGGAGTAGGAATGAGCAGTTCTTC. Translated: CSARGGLVGSRNEQFF.

This clonotype showed up just a few times. The V call is TRBV4-2, the J call TRBJ1-2; D call uncertain. V shed 0 bases and J shed 4 bases, with 18 bases lying between them. The CDR3 is 17 amino acids. The V gene's germline CDR1 is LGHNA and CDR2 YNFKEQ. CDR3 sequence reads: CASSQDDGYSSGYGYTF. The CDR3, as DNA: TGTGCCAGCAGCCAAGATGACGGTTACTCTTCGGGCTATGGCTACACCTTC.

This chain links TRBV5-1 with TRBJ1-6, with 10 bases identical to TRBD1. This CDR3 has 16 residues. CDR1 is SGHRS, CDR2 YFSETQ, per germline. The ends lost 4 bases at V and 7 bases at J; junction bases unmatched: 8. The CDR3 nucleotides are TGCGCCAGCAGCCAGACGACAGGGGGCATCAATTCACCCCTCCACTTT. Translated, it gives CASSQTTGGINSPLHF.